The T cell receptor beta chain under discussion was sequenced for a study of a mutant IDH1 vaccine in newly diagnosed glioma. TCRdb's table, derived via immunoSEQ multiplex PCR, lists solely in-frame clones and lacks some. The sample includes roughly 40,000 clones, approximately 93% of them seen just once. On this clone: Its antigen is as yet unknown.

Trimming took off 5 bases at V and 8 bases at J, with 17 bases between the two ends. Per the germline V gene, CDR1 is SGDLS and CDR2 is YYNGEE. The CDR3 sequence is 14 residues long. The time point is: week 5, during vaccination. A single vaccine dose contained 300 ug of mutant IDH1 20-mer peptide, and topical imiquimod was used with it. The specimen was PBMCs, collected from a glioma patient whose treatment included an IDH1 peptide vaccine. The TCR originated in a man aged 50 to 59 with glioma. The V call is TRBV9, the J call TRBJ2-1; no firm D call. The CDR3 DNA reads TGTGCCAGCAGTCGTAGACCGTCGTCGGATGAGCAGTTCTTC. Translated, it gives CASSRRPSSDEQFF.